This TCR beta chain appears in the sequencing data of a study of identical twins. The study, taken as a whole, reports: Clonotypes of the beta chain that were abundant in cord blood carried fewer insertions (memory repertoires showed none).

This clonotype has only a few counts. Its antigen is not known. TCRdb reprocessed the 5' RACE reads via MiXCR and lists one record per CDR3 protein. The sample has roughly 720,000 distinct CDR3 sequences, roughly 18% seen once; the top ten hold 10% to 15%. The junction had 6 bases not matched to a gene; V was cut back by 1 base and J by 2 bases. The length of the CDR3 is 15 residues. CDR1 and CDR2 from the germline V gene are GTSNPN and SVGIG (reference sequence). This same sample was also part of a study on T cells expressing NK-cell markers.

The clonotype was recovered from a woman aged 18-29 years in good health. The J gene is TRBJ2-3, the V gene TRBV30, with TRBD1 matching over 7 bases. The sample taken for sequencing was PBMCs. DNA for the CDR3: TGTGCCTGGAGTGGGTACAGGGGACCCACAGATACGCAGTATTTT. Translating it yields CAWSGYRGPTDTQYF.